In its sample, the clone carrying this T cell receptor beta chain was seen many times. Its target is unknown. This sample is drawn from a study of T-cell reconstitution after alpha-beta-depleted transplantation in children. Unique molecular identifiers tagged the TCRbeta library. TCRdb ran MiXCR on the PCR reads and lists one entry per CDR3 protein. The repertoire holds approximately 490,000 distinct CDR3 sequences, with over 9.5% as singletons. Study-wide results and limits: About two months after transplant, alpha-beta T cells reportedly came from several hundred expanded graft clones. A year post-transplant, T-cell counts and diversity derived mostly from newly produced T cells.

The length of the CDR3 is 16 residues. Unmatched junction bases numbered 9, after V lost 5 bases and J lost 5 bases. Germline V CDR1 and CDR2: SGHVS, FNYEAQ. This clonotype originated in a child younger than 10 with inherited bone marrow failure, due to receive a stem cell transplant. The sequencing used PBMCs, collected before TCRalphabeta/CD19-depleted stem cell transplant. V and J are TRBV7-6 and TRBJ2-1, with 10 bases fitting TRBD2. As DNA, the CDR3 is TGTGCCAGCAGCGCAACTCTAGCGGGAGTCCACAATGAGCAGTTCTTC. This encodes CASSATLAGVHNEQFF.